The rows below give T cell receptor beta chains drawn from one sample of a study of cytomegalovirus exposure and HLA in healthy donors. TCRdb's copy holds only in-frame clones and misses some; the assay was immunoSEQ multiplex PCR. The top ten clones hold 2.5% to 3.5% of a sample with approximately 240,000 clones, about 80% of them seen once. Sequencing was done on a sample of PBMCs. The origin of the receptors is a woman aged 55-70 years in good health and CMV-seropositive. The CDR3 runs from the conserved cysteine through the conserved F or W. The D gene is left open where the match is weak. Clone size is stated in some rows and not others, as once, few, many or a class when expanded.

NA	TRBJ2-4	NA	13	TRBV2	TGTGCCAGCAGTGTAGACAGCAAAAACATTCAGTACTTC	CASSVDSKNIQYF
TRBD2	TRBJ2-2	NA	18	TRBV7-2	TGTGCCAGCAGCTTAGTCCTAGCGGGGGGCTGGAACACCGGGGAGCTGTTTTTT	CASSLVLAGGWNTGELFF
TRBD1	TRBJ1-2	NA	15	TRBV5-1	TGCGCCAGCAGCTTACAGGGACAGGGGGCAAGCGGCTACACCTTC	CASSLQGQGASGYTF
TRBD1	TRBJ1-2	NA	16	TRBV11-2	TGTGCCAGCAGCTCACCGGGACAGGGGGCAATCTATGGCTACACCTTC	CASSSPGQGAIYGYTF
NA	TRBJ1-5	NA	14	TRBV5-1	TGCGCCAGCAGCTTAGGGGAAAGCAATCAGCCCCAGCATTTT	CASSLGESNQPQHF
NA	TRBJ2-3	NA	13	TRBV7-2	TGTGCCAGCAGCCGCGAGGCTACAGATACGCAGTATTTT	CASSREATDTQYF
NA	TRBJ1-2	NA	12	TRBV25-1	TGTGCCAGCAGTGAATACATACTTGGCTACACCTTC	CASSEYILGYTF
TRBD1	TRBJ1-4	NA	14	TRBV5-1	TGCGCCAGCAGCTCCCGGGACAGCCGGGAAAAACTGTTTTTT	CASSSRDSREKLFF
TRBD1	TRBJ2-7	NA	15	TRBV19	TGTGCCAGTAGCCACCCGGGACAGGGGGTTTTCGAGCAGTACTTC	CASSHPGQGVFEQYF
NA	TRBJ1-1	once	16	TRBV7-2	TGTGCCAGCAGGAGTTCTAAACAGGGAGCGAACACTGAAGCTTTCTTT	CASRSSKQGANTEAFF
NA	TRBJ2-1	NA	14	TRBV7-2	TGTGCCAGCAGCTTACTCGACATCGCCAATGAGCAGTTCTTC	CASSLLDIANEQFF
TRBD1	TRBJ2-4	NA	14	TRBV10-3	TGTGCCATCGGCCGGGGACAGGGGGAAAACATTCAGTACTTC	CAIGRGQGENIQYF
TRBD2	TRBJ2-1	NA	15	TRBV2	TGTGCCAGCAGTGGGGGTAGCGGGAGGATCAATGAGCAGTTCTTC	CASSGGSGRINEQFF
TRBD1	TRBJ2-3	NA	16	TRBV5-1	TGCGCCAGCAGCTTGCTTTTGACAGGGGGCAAAGATACGCAGTATTTT	CASSLLLTGGKDTQYF
NA	TRBJ1-5	NA	15	TRBV30	TGTGCCTGGAGTGTAGGGCAGCCGGGGAATCAGCCCCAGCATTTT	CAWSVGQPGNQPQHF
TRBD1	TRBJ1-1	NA	14	TRBV18	TGTGCCAGCTCACCAGCGGACAGGGAGGCTGAAGCTTTCTTT	CASSPADREAEAFF
TRBD1	TRBJ2-1	NA	13	TRBV5-8	TGTGCCAGCAGCTTGCGGTCCGCGGACAGGCAATTCTTC	CASSLRSADRQFF
TRBD1	TRBJ1-1	NA	15	TRBV6-5	TGTGCCAGCACCGTTTTTGGGACAGGGGGCTCTGAAGCTTTCTTT	CASTVFGTGGSEAFF
TRBD1	TRBJ1-5	once	14	TRBV29-1	TGCAGCGTGGGGGTACAGGGGAGCAATCAGCCCCAGCATTTT	CSVGVQGSNQPQHF
TRBD1	TRBJ2-2	NA	14	TRBV28	TGTGCCAGCAGCGACAGGGGGTCGGCCGGGGAGCTGTTTTTT	CASSDRGSAGELFF
NA	TRBJ1-1	NA	13	TRBV7-2	TGTGCCAGCAGCTCCGCTATGAACACTGAAGCTTTCTTT	CASSSAMNTEAFF
NA	TRBJ1-5	NA	13	TRBV30	TGTGCCTGGAGTGTGGGAGACCCTCAGCCCCAGCATTTT	CAWSVGDPQPQHF
NA	TRBJ2-7	NA	13	TRBV28	TGTGCCAGCAGGCGGGACTCCGCTGGCGAGCAGTACTTC	CASRRDSAGEQYF
NA	TRBJ1-4	NA	16	TRBV5-1	TGCGCCAGCAGCTTAGATATGTCGGGGGACTGGGAAAAACTGTTTTTT	CASSLDMSGDWEKLFF
NA	TRBJ1-6	NA	15	TRBV15	TGTGCCACGCAGATCAGGACTTCGCCACACTCACCCCTCCACTTT	CATQIRTSPHSPLHF
TRBD2	TRBJ2-1	NA	16	TRBV5-4	TGTGCCAGCAGCGGGGAGACTAGCCAGTCCTACAATGAGCAGTTCTTC	CASSGETSQSYNEQFF
TRBD1	TRBJ1-1	NA	14	TRBV5-4	TGTGCCAGCAGCGCCCGGGACAGGGACACTGAAGCTTTCTTT	CASSARDRDTEAFF
NA	TRBJ1-1	NA	13	TRBV7-2	TGTGCCAGCGGCAACAGGGAATTAACTGAAGCTTTCTTT	CASGNRELTEAFF
NA	TRBJ2-2	NA	12	TRBV7-3	TGTGCCAGCAGCTTAACCGCCGGGGAGCTGTTTTTT	CASSLTAGELFF
NA	TRBJ1-5	NA	15	TRBV27	TGTGCCAGCAGTTTTGCAGGCTTCAGGTCGTGGCCCCAGCATTTT	CASSFAGFRSWPQHF
TRBD1	TRBJ1-3	NA	18	TRBV9	TGTGCCAGCAGCGTAGGCAGGGGGGACCTGCGATCTGGAAACACCATATATTTT	CASSVGRGDLRSGNTIYF
TRBD1	TRBJ1-1	NA	15	TRBV5-1	TGCGCCAGCAGCCCGGACAGGGTGAGGAGCGTGAAGGCTTTCTTT	CASSPDRVRSVKAFF
NA	TRBJ2-7	NA	14	TRBV18	TGTGCCAGCTCACCACCTATGTCAGGGGTCGAGCAGTACTTC	CASSPPMSGVEQYF
NA	TRBJ1-2	NA	12	TRBV19	TGTGCCAGTAGTATCCGGGACTATGGCTACACCTTC	CASSIRDYGYTF
TRBD1	TRBJ2-2	NA	16	TRBV23-1	TGCGCCAGCAGTCCTCAAAGGGGGCATTATACCGGGGAGCTGTTTTTT	CASSPQRGHYTGELFF
TRBD1	TRBJ2-5	NA	15	TRBV2	TGTGCCAGCACCCTTGAACAGGGGCCCTCTGAGGAGCAGTACTTC	CASTLEQGPSEEQYF